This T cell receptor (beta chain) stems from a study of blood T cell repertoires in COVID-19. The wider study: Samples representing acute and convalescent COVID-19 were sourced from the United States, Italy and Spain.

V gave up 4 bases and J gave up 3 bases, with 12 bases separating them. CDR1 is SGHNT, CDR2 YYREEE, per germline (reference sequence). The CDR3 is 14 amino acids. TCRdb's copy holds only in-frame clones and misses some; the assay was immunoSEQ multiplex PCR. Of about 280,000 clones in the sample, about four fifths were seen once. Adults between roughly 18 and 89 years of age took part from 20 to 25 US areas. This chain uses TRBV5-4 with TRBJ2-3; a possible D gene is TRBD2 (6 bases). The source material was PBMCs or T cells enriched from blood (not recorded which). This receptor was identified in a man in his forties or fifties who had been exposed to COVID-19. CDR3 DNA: TGTGCCAGCAGCCCGTGGGACTTTACAGATACGCAGTATTTT. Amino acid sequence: CASSPWDFTDTQYF.